The 24 T cell receptor beta chains in this list originate from one sample, sequenced in a study of pediatric ulcerative colitis. The method was immunoSEQ multiplex PCR; TCRdb's version includes in-frame clones alone and lacks a portion of them. The table has some 40,000 clones, around 75% seen once. The rectum was sampled with one to two pinch biopsies at colonoscopy. The sample was gut tissue. All receptors derive from a boy younger than 18 with severe ulcerative colitis.

DNA for the CDR3: TGTGCCAGTAGTCTTGGACTACGTGAGCAGTTCTTC. Translation: CASSLGLREQFF. This rearrangement joins TRBV19 to TRBJ2-1, with D maybe TRBD2 (6 bases). There are 12 residues in the CDR3. CDR1 and CDR2 (germline): LNHDA, SQIVND (reference sequence). V was pared by 5 bases and J by 9 bases, with 11 bases between. The entire variable domain, with the rest obtained from reference TRBV19 and TRBJ2-1, is as follows: DGGITQSPKYLFRKEGQNVTLSCEQNLNHDAMYWYRQDPGQGLRLIYYSQIVNDFQKGDIAEGYSVSREKKESFPLTVTSAQKNPTAFYLCASSLGLREQFFGPGTRLTVL.

This chain links TRBV4-1 with TRBJ2-7; 7 bases line up with TRBD2. CDR1 and CDR2 (germline): MGHRA, YSYEKL. V trimming: 0 bases; J trimming: 3 bases; junction bases outside the gene matches: 8. This CDR3 has 16 amino acids. The CDR3 DNA reads TGCGCCAGCAGCCAAGATGTCCGGGGGGAAAACTACGAGCAGTACTTC. Encoded protein: CASSQDVRGENYEQYF.

The chain employs TRBV2 and TRBJ2-3, with a possible D match to TRBD1 (5 bases). Looked up from germline, CDR1 is SNHLY and CDR2 is FYNNEI. The V gene lost 5 bases and the J gene lost 1 base, with 16 bases spanning the gap. This CDR3 contains 16 residues. CDR3 region: CASSQQEFRGTDTQYF. CDR3 DNA: TGTGCCAGCAGTCAACAGGAATTTCGGGGCACAGATACGCAGTATTTT.

The chain carries TRBV6-4 and TRBJ2-1; tentative D call: TRBD2 (5 bases). V lost 7 bases to trimming and J lost 5 bases, with 12 bases between them. CDR1 and CDR2 (germline): MRHNA, SNTAGT. CDR3 length: 13 amino acids. This chain's CDR3 is CASTEGDHNEQFF. The CDR3 coding sequence is TGTGCCAGCACCGAGGGAGACCACAATGAGCAGTTCTTC.

This clone is termed medium-sized. The chain carries TRBV7-6 and TRBJ2-2; TRBD2 might be the D (6 bases). The CDR3 runs to 15 residues. With 4 bases removed from V and 1 base from J, the gap between germline ends came to 10 bases. The germline V gene encodes CDR1 SGHVS and CDR2 FNYEAQ. CDR3 region: CASSWGDRNTGELFF. The CDR3 DNA reads TGTGCCAGCAGCTGGGGGGATAGGAACACCGGGGAGCTGTTTTTT.

This rearrangement joins TRBV19 to TRBJ2-5; TRBD1 agrees at 8 bases. CDR1 and CDR2 from the germline V gene are LNHDA and SQIVND (reference sequence). V lost 4 bases and J lost 2; bases outside the gene matches: 0. The CDR3 is 13 amino acids. The CDR3 DNA sequence: TGTGCCAGTAGTAACAGGGGGCAAGAGACCCAGTACTTC. It specifies CASSNRGQETQYF.

The V gene is TRBV10-3, the J gene TRBJ2-5, with 7 positions matching TRBD2. This CDR3 region has 13 residues. The germline gives CDR1 ENHRY, CDR2 SYGVKD. With V trimmed by 11 bases and J by 2 bases, 8 bases remained unmatched. The CDR3 DNA reads as TGTGCCGGAGGTGGGGGGGAACAAGAGACCCAGTACTTC. Protein product: CAGGGGEQETQYF.

The chain uses TRBV19 and TRBJ2-3; D possibly corresponds to TRBD2 (6 bases). The CDR3 has 13 residues. Trimming stripped 5 bases from V and 2 bases from J, with 8 bases between. Germline V gene lookup returns CDR1 LNHDA and CDR2 SQIVND (reference sequence). The CDR3 here is CASSRGNTDTQYF. CDR3 sequence (DNA): TGTGCCAGTAGTCGGGGGAACACAGATACGCAGTATTTT.

This chain links TRBV18 with TRBJ1-3, with D tentatively TRBD1 (5 bases). CDR1 is KGHSH and CDR2 is LQKENI in the germline V gene. V lost 4 bases, J lost 0 bases, and 13 bases lay in between. This CDR3 is built from 16 residues. The chain's CDR3 is CASSRTGPSSGNTIYF. CDR3 bases: TGTGCCAGCTCACGTACAGGCCCCAGCTCTGGAAACACCATATATTTT.

A few counts support this clone. The chain combines TRBV18 with TRBJ1-3, with D unclear. Looked up from germline, CDR1 is KGHSH and CDR2 is LQKENI. This CDR3 is built from 12 residues. V lost 2 bases, J lost 7 bases, and 6 bases lay in between. CDR3 residues: CASSPMGNTIYF. The CDR3 nucleotides read TGTGCCAGCTCACCAATGGGGAACACCATATATTTT.

The V gene is TRBV7-8, the J gene TRBJ2-5, with 12 bases identical to TRBD2. J was trimmed by 5 bases and V by 5 bases; bases with no gene match: 6. The CDR3 contains 15 residues. Germline V gene lookup returns CDR1 SGHVS and CDR2 FQNEAQ. The CDR3 region is CASSASGGAAETQYF. For the CDR3, the DNA is TGTGCCAGCAGCGCTAGCGGGGGGGCCGCCGAGACCCAGTACTTC.

This clone was picked up one time. Here the CDR3 omits its conserved ending phenylalanine or tryptophan, so a read error is the likely source. The chain links TRBV5-6 to TRBJ1-6; D ambiguous. CDR1 SGHDT and CDR2 YYEEEE come from the germline V gene. Trimming left V 4 bases short and J 2 bases short, with 13 bases between. The CDR3 consists of 16 residues. This CDR3 is CASSRPQEPYNSPLHL. The CDR3 nucleotides read TGTGCCAGCAGCCGGCCCCAGGAGCCCTATAATTCACCCCTCCACCTT.

V and J are TRBV4-1 and TRBJ2-1; 7 bases are a match to TRBD2. The CDR3 contains 18 residues. Trimming at V came to 3 bases and at J to 5 bases, leaving 16 bases not matched to a gene. Germline assignment: CDR1 MGHRA and CDR2 YSYEKL. The CDR3 sequence: CASSQNSGGVFRNNEQFF. CDR3 coding DNA: TGCGCCAGCAGCCAGAACAGTGGGGGGGTGTTTCGGAACAATGAGCAGTTCTTC.

This chain links TRBV28 with TRBJ1-5; 7 positions match TRBD1. CDR1 and CDR2 (germline): MDHEN, SYDVKM. This CDR3 comprises 14 residues. The V and J ends lost 7 bases and 9 bases, in that order; junction bases with no gene match: 12. Here the CDR3 DNA reads TGTGCCAGCACCAGTGACAGGGCGAGGGGGCCCCAGCATTTT. Residues: CASTSDRARGPQHF.

The rearrangement links TRBV27 to TRBJ2-7; 10 nucleotides agree with TRBD1. Per germline, CDR1 MNHEY and CDR2 SMNVEV (reference sequence). This CDR3 spans 17 amino acids. J gave up 5 bases and V 5 bases, and 15 bases lay outside the gene matches. CDR3 in amino acids: CASSPTGGEGLGHEQYF. CDR3 nucleotide sequence: TGTGCCAGCAGTCCGACAGGGGGCGAGGGTTTAGGTCACGAGCAGTACTTC.

The chain has TRBV10-2 and TRBJ1-1, with D unclear. In germline, CDR1 is WSHSY, CDR2 SAAADI. The CDR3 is 15 amino acids. Trimming pared 3 bases from V and 1 base from J, leaving 12 bases between. The CDR3 DNA reads as TGCGCCAGCAGTGATAGGTTTTTTGGGAACACTGAAGCTTTCTTT. This encodes CASSDRFFGNTEAFF.

The chain carries TRBV19 and TRBJ1-2; 7 nucleotides match TRBD1. The CDR3 is 14 residues long. Germline CDR1 and CDR2: LNHDA and SQIVND (reference sequence). J was trimmed by 3 bases and V by 3 bases; bases with no gene match: 4. In DNA, the CDR3 is TGTGCCAGTAGTATTTCGGGACAGTACTATGGCTACACCTTC. It codes for CASSISGQYYGYTF. Complete variable domain (other parts from reference TRBV19 and TRBJ1-2): DGGITQSPKYLFRKEGQNVTLSCEQNLNHDAMYWYRQDPGQGLRLIYYSQIVNDFQKGDIAEGYSVSREKKESFPLTVTSAQKNPTAFYLCASSISGQYYGYTFGSGTRLTVV.

In DNA form, the CDR3 reads TGCGCCAGCAGCCAGGATGTCGGATACGAGCAGTACTTC. Encoded protein: CASSQDVGYEQYF. The chain is built from TRBV5-1 and TRBJ2-7; no definite D call. Germline V CDR1 and CDR2: SGHRS, YFSETQ. V lost 4 bases and J lost 4, with 12 bases in between. The CDR3 covers 13 residues.

The chain employs TRBV5-6 and TRBJ2-3; no clear D gene. Germline assignment: CDR1 SGHDT and CDR2 YYEEEE. CDR3 size: 18 residues. V was trimmed by 2 bases and J by 0 bases, leaving 19 bases between them. The CDR3 sequence is CASSLSPSRQRSTDTQYF. The DNA of the CDR3 is TGTGCCAGCAGCTTAAGTCCTTCCAGACAACGGAGCACAGATACGCAGTATTTT.

The V and J genes are TRBV6-1 and TRBJ1-2; D might be TRBD1 (5 bases). The CDR3 is 16 residues long. V was pared by 1 base and J by 3 bases, with 15 bases between. From germline, CDR1 is MNHNS and CDR2 SASEGT. The CDR3 sequence: CASSEGLAGPDYGYTF. CDR3 in DNA: TGTGCCAGCAGTGAAGGGTTGGCGGGACCGGACTATGGCTACACCTTC.

CDR3 amino acids: CASSPDVRGNTIYF. For the CDR3, the DNA is TGCGCCAGCAGCCCGGACGTTAGGGGAAACACCATATATTTT. This rearrangement joins TRBV5-1 to TRBJ1-3; D remains ambiguous. Germline CDR1 reads SGHRS; CDR2 reads YFSETQ. The CDR3 totals 14 residues. Deletions cut 4 bases from V and 4 bases from J, with 12 bases between. The full variable domain, its missing parts supplied by reference TRBV5-1 and TRBJ1-3, is KAGVTQTPRYLIKTRGQQVTLSCSPISGHRSVSWYQQTPGQGLQFLFEYFSETQRNKGNFPGRFSGRQFSNSRSEMNVSTLELGDSALYLCASSPDVRGNTIYFGEGSWLTVV.

The rearrangement joins TRBV7-2 to TRBJ2-7, with 7 bases lining up with TRBD1. The CDR3 runs to 15 residues. Germline CDR1 reads SGHTA; CDR2 reads FQGNSA. Germline trimming cut 5 bases from V and 3 bases from J; bases unmatched to any gene: 10. The CDR3 spells CASSTYRGRFYEQYF. In DNA, the CDR3 is TGTGCCAGCAGCACCTACAGGGGACGATTCTACGAGCAGTACTTC.

The rearrangement uses TRBV6-5 and TRBJ2-1; 7 bases map to TRBD2. CDR1 and CDR2 (germline): MNHEY, SVGAGI. V was clipped by 0 bases and J by 9 bases; unmatched bases: 5. The CDR3 sequence is 14 residues long. CDR3 residues: CASSYSSSGGEQFF. The CDR3 DNA sequence: TGTGCCAGCAGTTACTCTTCTAGCGGCGGTGAGCAGTTCTTC.

The chain joins TRBV28 to TRBJ1-1; unclear D gene. Trimming took off 7 bases at V and 0 bases at J, with 9 bases between the two ends. This CDR3 is 13 amino acids long. The germline V gene has CDR1 MDHEN and CDR2 SYDVKM. This CDR3 reads CASTLSMNTEAFF. CDR3 coding DNA: TGTGCCAGCACCCTTTCGATGAACACTGAAGCTTTCTTT.